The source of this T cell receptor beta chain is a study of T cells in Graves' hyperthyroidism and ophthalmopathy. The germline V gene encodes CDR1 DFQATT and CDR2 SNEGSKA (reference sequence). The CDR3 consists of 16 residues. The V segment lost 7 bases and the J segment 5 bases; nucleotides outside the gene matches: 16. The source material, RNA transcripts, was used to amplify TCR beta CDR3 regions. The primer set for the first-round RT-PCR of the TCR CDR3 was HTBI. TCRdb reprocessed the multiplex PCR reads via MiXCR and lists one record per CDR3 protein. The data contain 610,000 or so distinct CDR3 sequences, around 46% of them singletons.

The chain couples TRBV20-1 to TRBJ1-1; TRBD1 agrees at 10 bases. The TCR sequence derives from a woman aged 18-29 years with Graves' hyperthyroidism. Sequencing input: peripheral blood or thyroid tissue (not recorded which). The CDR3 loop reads CSVFFSGTGVGTEAFF. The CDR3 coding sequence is TGCAGTGTCTTCTTCTCCGGGACAGGGGTTGGAACTGAAGCTTTCTTT.